Listed below are T cell receptor beta chains from one sample, sequenced in a study of T cells in Graves' hyperthyroidism and ophthalmopathy. TCRdb analysed the multiplex PCR reads with MiXCR anew, one entry per CDR3 protein. This sample has under 800,000 distinct CDR3 sequences; approximately 15% occur once, and the top ten carry 10%. Sequenced material: blood. All receptors derive from a woman between 18 and 29 years old with Graves' hyperthyroidism. The CDR3 runs from the conserved cysteine through the conserved F or W. The D gene is left open where the match is weak. Rows may omit the clone size; those that give it use once, few, many or a size class.

-	TRBD2	TRBV7-2	TRBJ2-1	TGTGCCAGCAGCTTCCGGACGGCCGGGACTAGCGGCCCCAATGAGCAGTTCTTC	CASSFRTAGTSGPNEQFF
few	TRBD1	TRBV27	TRBJ1-6	TGTGCCAGCAGGTTTGGGGACAGTCGGTATAATTCACCCCTCCACTTT	CASRFGDSRYNSPLHF
-	TRBD1	TRBV28	TRBJ2-5	TGTGCCAGCAGGTTCTCCGGGACAGGGTTTGAGACCCAGTACTTC	CASRFSGTGFETQYF
-	TRBD2	TRBV3-1	TRBJ2-3	TGTGCCAGCAGCCAAGACCCTAGCGGGTTCACAGATACGCAGTATTTT	CASSQDPSGFTDTQYF
few	TRBD1	TRBV28	TRBJ2-7	TGTGCCAGCAGTGCCCCCGGGACAGGCTCCTACGAGCAGTACTTC	CASSAPGTGSYEQYF
many	-	TRBV6-2/TRBV6-3	TRBJ2-7	TGTGCCAGCAGTCTCGCAGGGCTAGCGTACTCCTACGAGCAGTACTTC	CASSLAGLAYSYEQYF
few	-	TRBV29-1	TRBJ2-3	TGCAGCGCCCGTTTTGTGGACGCCCTAGCGCTCGACGCAGATACGCAGTATTTT	CSARFVDALALDADTQYF
-	-	TRBV2	TRBJ2-2	TGTGCCAGCAGGACAGATTCGAACACCGGGGAGCTGTTTTTT	CASRTDSNTGELFF
many	TRBD1	TRBV7-9	TRBJ2-1	TGTGCCAGCAGCTCCTCCCCGGGACAGAGCTACAATGAGCAGTTCTTC	CASSSSPGQSYNEQFF
many	-	TRBV12-3/TRBV12-4	TRBJ2-7	TGTGCCAGCAGCCCCGTTGGCAGCTCGGGTGAGCAGTACTTC	CASSPVGSSGEQYF
many	TRBD2	TRBV28	TRBJ2-4	TGTGCCAGCAGTCCACAGGGGATTCGAGCGGGAGGCCGTCCCCCAGCCAAAAACATTCAGTACTTC	CASSPQGIRAGGRPPAKNIQYF
many	-	TRBV12-3/TRBV12-4	TRBJ1-5	TGTGCCAGCAGTTTAGCTCGGGCGGGACGGGGAGTCAAGGGAGCCCAGCATTTT	CASSLARAGRGVKGAQHF
many	TRBD1	TRBV6-1	TRBJ2-7	TGTGCCAGCAGTGTAACAGGGGGCCGCTACGAGCAGTACTTC	CASSVTGGRYEQYF
few	-	TRBV27	TRBJ1-1	TGTGCCAGCAGGACAGACACTGAAGCTTTCTTT	CASRTDTEAFF
many	TRBD2	TRBV30	TRBJ2-5	TGTGCCTGGACCGCTACCGGCCTGACTAGCGGGTTGAAGACCCAGTACTTC	CAWTATGLTSGLKTQYF
many	TRBD2	TRBV28	TRBJ2-2	TGTGCCAGCAGTTCTCGAGGACTAGCGGGAGGGCGAACCGGGGAGCTGTTTTTT	CASSSRGLAGGRTGELFF
-	-	TRBV12-3/TRBV12-4	TRBJ2-2	TGTGCCAGCATGGCCGCAGCCCAAGGGGAGCTGTTTTTT	CASMAAAQGELFF
-	-	TRBV20-1	TRBJ2-7	TGCAGAGACCCCTACGAGCAGTACTTC	CRDPYEQYF
many	-	TRBV11-2	TRBJ1-2	TGTGCCAGCAGCAAACTAGACACAGATGGCTACACCTTC	CASSKLDTDGYTF
few	TRBD2	TRBV27	TRBJ2-7	TGTGCCAGCAGGCGCGGGGGGAGCTCCTACGAGCAGTACTTC	CASRRGGSSYEQYF
many	-	TRBV6-1	TRBJ1-2	TGTGCCAGCAGTGAAGCCCCCGGGGGCTTGTATGGCTACACCTTC	CASSEAPGGLYGYTF
few	-	TRBV18	TRBJ2-2	TGTGCCAGCTCACCTGACAGAAAGAGCACCGGGGAGCTGTTTTTT	CASSPDRKSTGELFF
-	TRBD2	TRBV7-9	TRBJ2-7	TGTGCCAGCAGGACAACGGGGCTAGCGGGTGACTACGAGCAGTACTTC	CASRTTGLAGDYEQYF
many	-	TRBV7-2	TRBJ1-4	TGTGCCAGCAGCTCGGACCGGGGGCCCCGAAATGAAAAACTGTTTTTT	CASSSDRGPRNEKLFF
-	-	TRBV19	TRBJ2-1	TGTGCCAGTAGTGTCGGGGACGTAGGCGCCAATGAGCAGTTCTTC	CASSVGDVGANEQFF
few	-	TRBV6-2/TRBV6-3	TRBJ1-2	TGTGCCAGCAGTTTTACCGGATTTGGCTACACCTTC	CASSFTGFGYTF
many	TRBD1	TRBV29-1	TRBJ2-3	TGCAGCGTTGATAGCGGGACAGGGGGATTCGGCACAGATACGCAGTATTTT	CSVDSGTGGFGTDTQYF
many	-	TRBV28	TRBJ1-1	TGTGCCAGCAGTTTCCTTGGCAGGTCTTTCATGAACACTGAAGCTTTCTTT	CASSFLGRSFMNTEAFF
many	-	TRBV7-3	TRBJ2-5	TGTGCCAGCAGCCCGCGGGCGGGGGAGACCCAGTACTTC	CASSPRAGETQYF
many	-	TRBV20-1	TRBJ2-1	TGCAGTGCTAGAGATAGACACGGGAGCTCCTACAATGAGCAGTTCTTC	CSARDRHGSSYNEQFF
many	TRBD1	TRBV19	TRBJ2-7	TGTGCCAGTAAGCCGACGGGACAGGGCTTCTACGAGCAGTACTTC	CASKPTGQGFYEQYF
many	-	TRBV18	TRBJ1-1	TGTGCCAGCTCACCATCGGGGGCGAGGGACACTGAAGCTTTCTTT	CASSPSGARDTEAFF
-	TRBD2	TRBV20-1	TRBJ2-1	TGCAGTGCTAGAGCCCTAGCGGGAGTCTACAATGAGCAGTTCTTC	CSARALAGVYNEQFF
-	-	TRBV15	TRBJ1-5	TGTGCCACCAGGGAGGGACGGACCCTCAATCAGCCCCAGCATTTT	CATREGRTLNQPQHF
-	TRBD1	TRBV12-3/TRBV12-4	TRBJ2-4	TGTGCCAGCAGAACAGGGGGCACAAACATTCAGTACTTC	CASRTGGTNIQYF
-	TRBD2	TRBV2	TRBJ2-7	TGTGCCAGCAGTGGACAGGGACTAGCGGGAGGTGGCTACGAGCAGTACTTC	CASSGQGLAGGGYEQYF
many	TRBD2	TRBV12-3/TRBV12-4	TRBJ2-7	TGTGCCAGCAGTCTCGGGGTGGGGAGGGCCTACGAGCAGTACTTC	CASSLGVGRAYEQYF
many	-	TRBV9	TRBJ1-1	TGTGCCAGCAGCGCCTTCATGAACACTGAAGCTTTCTTT	CASSAFMNTEAFF
many	-	TRBV2	TRBJ2-3	TGTGCCAGCCGTTTCGTGGATACGCAGTATTTT	CASRFVDTQYF
-	-	TRBV30	TRBJ1-6	TGTGCCTGGACGGCGGGGGAGTCTAATTCACCCCTCCACTTT	CAWTAGESNSPLHF
many	-	TRBV2	TRBJ1-4	TGTGCCAGCACTTGGGGCATGACTAATGAAAAACTGTTTTTT	CASTWGMTNEKLFF
few	-	TRBV18	TRBJ2-7	TGTGCCAGCTCACCACCGGGACAAAGGGCCTACGAGCAGTACTTC	CASSPPGQRAYEQYF
many	-	TRBV30	TRBJ2-7	TGTGCCTGGAGTCTCTTGCCGGGAGTGGCCTACGAGCAGTACTTC	CAWSLLPGVAYEQYF
many	TRBD2	TRBV6-2/TRBV6-3	TRBJ2-2	TGTGCCAGCAGTTACGCCCGGACTAGCGGGAGAACCGGGGAGCTGTTTTTT	CASSYARTSGRTGELFF
many	-	TRBV28	TRBJ1-1	TGTGCCAGCAGTTTTGACCTGAACACTGAAGCTTTCTTT	CASSFDLNTEAFF
-	TRBD2	TRBV18	TRBJ2-7	TGTGCCAGCTCCGTGGTCCCCGGGACTAATACCTACGAGCAGTACTTC	CASSVVPGTNTYEQYF
-	-	TRBV7-9	TRBJ2-3	TGTGCCAGCACCTCTGGGGCAGATACGCAGTATTTT	CASTSGADTQYF
few	TRBD2	TRBV6-1	TRBJ2-1	TGTGCCAGCAGTGCCGGACTAGCCCCAAACAATGAGCAGTTCTTC	CASSAGLAPNNEQFF
many	-	TRBV19	TRBJ2-7	TGTGCCAGTAGTATGGGACCGGGACGCAGCTCCTACGAGCAGTACTTC	CASSMGPGRSSYEQYF
few	TRBD2	TRBV29-1	TRBJ2-5	TGCAGCGCTCGGACTAGCGGGACGGAGACCCAGTACTTC	CSARTSGTETQYF
-	-	TRBV19	TRBJ1-2	TGTGCCAGTAGTATAGGAGGCCGCACTAACTATGGCTACACCTTC	CASSIGGRTNYGYTF
many	TRBD2	TRBV12-3/TRBV12-4	TRBJ2-3	TGTGCCAGCAGTTTTAGCGGGATTGACGATATCACAGATACGCAGTATTTT	CASSFSGIDDITDTQYF
many	TRBD2	TRBV2	TRBJ2-3	TGTGCCAGCAGTGAAGCGCTGGGGACGGAGACTAGCGGCCGCACAGATACGCAGTATTTT	CASSEALGTETSGRTDTQYF
many	-	TRBV5-5	TRBJ2-1	TGTGCCAGCAGCCGACGACAGGTCGGGTACAATGAGCAGTTCTTC	CASSRRQVGYNEQFF
many	-	TRBV7-2	TRBJ1-5	TGTGCCAGCAGCCCAAACGGACAGTTGAATCAGCCCCAGCATTTT	CASSPNGQLNQPQHF